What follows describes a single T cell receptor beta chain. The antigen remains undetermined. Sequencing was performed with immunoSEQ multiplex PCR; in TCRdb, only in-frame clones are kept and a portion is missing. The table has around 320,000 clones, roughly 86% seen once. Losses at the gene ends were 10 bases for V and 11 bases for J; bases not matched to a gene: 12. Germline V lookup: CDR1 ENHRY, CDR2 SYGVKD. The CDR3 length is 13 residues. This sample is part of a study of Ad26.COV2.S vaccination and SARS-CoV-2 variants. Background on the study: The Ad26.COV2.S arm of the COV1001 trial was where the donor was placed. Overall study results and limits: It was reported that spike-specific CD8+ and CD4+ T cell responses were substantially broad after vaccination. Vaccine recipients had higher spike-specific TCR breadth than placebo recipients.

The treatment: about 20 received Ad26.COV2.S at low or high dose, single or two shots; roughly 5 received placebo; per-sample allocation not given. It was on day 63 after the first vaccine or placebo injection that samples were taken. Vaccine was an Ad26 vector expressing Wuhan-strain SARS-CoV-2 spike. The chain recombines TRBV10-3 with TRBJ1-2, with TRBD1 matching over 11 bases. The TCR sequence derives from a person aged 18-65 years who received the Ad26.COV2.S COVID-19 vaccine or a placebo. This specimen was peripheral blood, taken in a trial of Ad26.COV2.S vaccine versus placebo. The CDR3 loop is CASGQGALWWYTF. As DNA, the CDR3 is TGTGCCAGTGGACAGGGGGCACTATGGTGGTACACCTTC.